Reported below is one TCR beta chain. Which antigen it targets is not known. One base away there is no much larger clone; base qualities are not given. The trial excluded patients who had a history of autoimmune disease or were on systemic immunosuppression. Peripheral blood for TCR sequencing was collected from all dose cohorts at baseline, on cycle 4 day 1, and on cycle 7 day 1. Samples were obtained from an open-label, multicenter, first-in-human phase I dose-escalation trial of ivuxolimab. The trial enrolled adults with locally advanced or metastatic head and neck squamous cell, hepatocellular, melanoma or renal cell carcinoma. CD4+ and CD8+ T cells were sorted separately from peripheral blood before TCR sequencing. This specimen comes from a study of OX40 agonist ivuxolimab in advanced cancers. Context from the whole study: Ivuxolimab was an agonistic, fully human IgG2 monoclonal antibody directed against OX40 (CD134), a costimulatory receptor. The point of sequencing TCRbeta in the periphery was to test whether ivuxolimab changed TCR sequence diversity and drove clonal T-cell expansion. Partial responses occurred in three dose-escalation patients: two with cutaneous melanoma and one with hepatocellular carcinoma. The monotherapy dose-escalation portion (N of about 57 patients) of the phase I ivuxolimab trial is reported in the paper. In the dose-escalation cohort, 82.7% of patients were male, and the mean age was 60 years with a range of about 20 to 80. Intravenous ivuxolimab was administered to patients every 2 weeks at six dose levels: 0.01, 0.1, 0.3, 1.5, 3 and 10 mg/kg. Patients were allowed to have had prior anti-PD-1, anti-PD-L1 or anti-CTLA-4 therapy, and around 43% of the dose-escalation patients had been treated with checkpoint inhibitors. Among the roughly 52 dose-escalation patients, around 19 had hepatocellular carcinoma, some 15 melanoma, 9 renal cell carcinoma and 9 head and neck cancer. Broader findings and caveats from the paper: Which antigens the clonally expanded peripheral T cells were specific for was not determined. Low levels of normalized T-cell clonal expansion were also seen in some nonresponding patients. After ivuxolimab, expanded clones were on average more numerous among CD8+ T cells than among CD4+ T cells. At doses from 0.1 to 3.0 mg/kg, clonal expansion was seen in both CD4+ and CD8+ blood T cells between baseline and week 6. In partial responders in the 0.1-3.0 mg/kg groups, normalized peripheral clonal expansion was found to be among the lowest, especially among CD8+ T cells.

Genomic DNA was extracted from sorted cells for sequencing of the TCRbeta CDR3 region. TCRbeta CDR3 regions were sequenced using the immunoSEQ Assay. TCRdb mirrors the immuneACCESS table, restricted to in-frame sequences. Some clones are absent from its copies; in checked studies, under half trace to an unresolved V gene, and the reason for the others is unknown. This sample holds 68,000 or so clones; roughly 80% were observed only once. The top ten clonotypes cover under 13% of the sample. V loses 7 bases of germline sequence and J loses 3 bases, and the interval between the two ends is 7 bases. Based on the germline V gene, the CDR1 and CDR2 sequences are MDHEN and SYDVKM. The CDR3 runs 12 amino acids, cysteine and phenylalanine included. CDR3 DNA only is kept here, 36 bases in frame from base 1.

This receptor was taken from an adult with an advanced solid tumor such as melanoma, head and neck, liver or kidney cancer. The V and J segments used are TRBV28 and TRBJ1-5; the D gene cannot be named for sure. The sequencing used CD4+ or CD8+ T cells sorted from blood, collected in a trial of the OX40 agonist ivuxolimab. The CDR3 in this case is CASTFNNQPQHF. The nucleotide sequence is TGTGCCAGCACCTTCAACAATCAGCCCCAGCATTTT.